The entry below describes one T cell receptor beta chain. Its target antigen remains unknown. No base-level quality is on record; no much larger clone is a single base apart. Sequencer: Illumina HiSeq 1500. TCRdb reran the public reads through fastp at Q25 and MiXCR, keeping productive beta chains. Duplicate CDR3 protein sequences are folded into a single record with the most common DNA and genes. Within this sample are a few hundred thousand distinct CDR3 sequences, with approximately 25% of them counted one time only. The biggest ten clones account for over 10% of the sample. This entry comes from a study of T cell repertoires in cytomegalovirus infection (dated by TCRdb to 2018 to 2020). Background on the whole study: The HLA type of each donor mattered for the analysis, because public TCR beta signatures pointed to carriage of CMV infection along with the matching HLA type.

CDR1 and CDR2, per the germline V gene, are MDHEN and SYDVKM. The CDR3 sequence holds 16 residues, the cysteine and phenylalanine included. The retained sequence is limited to the CDR3, 48 bases, with the frame set at the first base. V was cut back by 6 bases and J by 0 bases, leaving a gap of 15 bases between them. Study-wide conclusions, independent of this receptor: The ex vivo response was dominated by HLA-C-restricted CMV-specific TCR beta clonotypes, which also provided the single most frequent clonotype in two of eight donors. In both this cohort and an independent roughly 330-donor cohort, the cumulative frequency of public TCR beta family members distinguished carriers of CMV infection plus the relevant HLA type.

This TCR came from a human donor in good health (CMV status not recorded). Some clones in this sample may be carry-over from other donors' samples. The chain employs TRBV28 and TRBJ2-1; a weak D assignment points to TRBD1 (5 bases agree). Sequences were obtained from PBMCs. The nucleotides read TGTGCCAGCAGCCTCCGACAGATTAGCTCCTACAATGAGCAGTTCTTC. Translated, this gives CASSLRQISSYNEQFF.